Below are 2 T cell receptor beta chains sequenced from a single sample in a study of T cells in tuberculosis. Time point given: new active TB diagnosis, blood taken before or within 7 days of starting treatment. Sequenced by immunoSEQ multiplex PCR; TCRdb stores in-frame clones only, minus some. Of around 33,000 clones in the sample, 92% were seen once. The specimen was PBMCs, collected at tuberculosis diagnosis. Every receptor here comes from an adult with tuberculosis. Some clones in this sample may be carry-over from other donors' samples.

This chain uses TRBV18 with TRBJ2-3, with no clear D. Trimming took 3 bases from V and 5 from J, leaving 12 bases between them. CDR1 KGHSH and CDR2 LQKENI come from the germline V gene. This CDR3 spans 14 amino acids. This chain's CDR3 is CASSPGRNRDTQYF. CDR3 nucleotide sequence: TGTGCCAGCTCACCGGGCAGAAACCGAGATACGCAGTATTTT.

CDR3 loop: CASSEVQGNQPQHF. The CDR3 coding sequence is TGTGCCAGCAGTGAGGTACAGGGGAATCAGCCCCAGCATTTT. The V and J genes are TRBV6-1 and TRBJ1-5, with 7 bases lining up with TRBD1. Germline lookup yields CDR1 MNHNS and CDR2 SASEGT. This CDR3 comprises 14 residues. After removal of 3 bases from V and 4 bases from J, the junction contained 3 bases not matched to a gene.